Sequencing of this T cell receptor beta chain was carried out in a study of shared clonotypes between healthy human individuals. The CDR3 length is 14 residues. V was shortened by 0 bases and J by 0 bases, with 4 bases between the two germline ends. CDR1 is SGDLS and CDR2 is YYNGEE in the germline V gene. Libraries were prepared by immunoSEQ multiplex PCR; TCRdb keeps only in-frame clonotypes and omits some of them. The data contain 110,000 or so clones, about 63% of them singletons. This sequence was found in a woman in her twenties or thirties in good health. Specimen: memory CD8+ T cells sorted from blood. Subset reported: CD45RO+ cells pooled with CCR7-negative TemRA cells. The rearrangement uses TRBV9 and TRBJ2-1; D is uncertain. The CDR3 nucleotides are TGTGCCAGCAGCGTAGGGGACTCCTACAATGAGCAGTTCTTC. It codes for CASSVGDSYNEQFF.